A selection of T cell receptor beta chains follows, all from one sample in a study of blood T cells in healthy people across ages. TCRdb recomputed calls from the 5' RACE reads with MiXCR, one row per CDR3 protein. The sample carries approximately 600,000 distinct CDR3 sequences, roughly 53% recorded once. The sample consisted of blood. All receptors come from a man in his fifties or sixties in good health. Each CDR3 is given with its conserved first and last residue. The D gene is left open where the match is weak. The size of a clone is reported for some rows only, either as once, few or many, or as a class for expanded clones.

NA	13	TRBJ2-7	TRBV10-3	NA	CAIGQALSYEQYF	TGTGCCATCGGCCAGGCCCTCTCCTACGAGCAGTACTTC
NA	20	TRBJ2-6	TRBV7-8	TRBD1	CASSSSLGTGRLSGANVLTF	TGTGCCAGCAGCTCCTCGCTGGGGACAGGACGCCTCTCTGGGGCCAACGTCCTGACTTTC
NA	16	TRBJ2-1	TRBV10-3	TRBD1	CAISESTGQGSNEQFF	TGTGCCATCAGTGAGTCGACAGGACAGGGTAGCAATGAGCAGTTCTTC
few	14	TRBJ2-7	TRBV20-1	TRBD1	CSASGTGRPYEQYF	TGCAGTGCTTCCGGGACAGGGAGGCCCTACGAGCAGTACTTC
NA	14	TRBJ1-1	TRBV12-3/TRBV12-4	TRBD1	CASSLQGGTTEAFF	TGTGCCAGCAGCCTACAGGGGGGGACAACTGAAGCTTTCTTT
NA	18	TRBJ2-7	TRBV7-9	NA	CASSFPIRPDSGGYEQYF	TGTGCCAGCAGCTTTCCAATTCGCCCCGACAGTGGTGGGTACGAGCAGTACTTC
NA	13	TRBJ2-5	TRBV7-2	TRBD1	CASTDRAQETQYF	TGTGCCAGCACAGACAGGGCGCAAGAGACCCAGTACTTC
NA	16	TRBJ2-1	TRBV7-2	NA	CASSSRSGAAYNEQFF	TGTGCCAGCAGCTCTCGCTCAGGGGCCGCCTACAATGAGCAGTTCTTC
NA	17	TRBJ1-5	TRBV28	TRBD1	CASSLGGQAGGNQPQHF	TGTGCCAGCAGTCTAGGCGGACAGGCGGGAGGCAATCAGCCCCAGCATTTT
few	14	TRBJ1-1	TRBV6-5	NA	CASSYRTGSTEAFF	TGTGCCAGCAGTTACCGCACAGGGAGCACTGAAGCTTTCTTT
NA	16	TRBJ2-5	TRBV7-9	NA	CASSPETVVRQETQYF	TGTGCCAGCAGCCCAGAGACAGTGGTTCGGCAAGAGACCCAGTACTTC
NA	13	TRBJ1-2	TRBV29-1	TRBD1	CSVTGTGGYGYTF	TGCAGCGTGACCGGGACAGGGGGGTATGGCTACACCTTC
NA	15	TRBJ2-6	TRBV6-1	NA	CASARGESGANVLTF	TGTGCCAGCGCCCGCGGGGAGTCTGGGGCCAACGTCCTGACTTTC
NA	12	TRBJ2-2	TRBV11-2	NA	CASSLAGGQLFF	TGTGCCAGCAGCTTAGCCGGAGGACAGCTGTTTTTT
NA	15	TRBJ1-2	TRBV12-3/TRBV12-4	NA	CASRRSIGGHYGYTF	TGTGCCAGCCGGAGGTCCATAGGGGGGCACTATGGCTACACCTTC
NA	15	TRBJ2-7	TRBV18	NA	CASSQGTSPTYEQYF	TGTGCCAGCTCACAAGGGACTTCGCCCACCTACGAGCAGTACTTC
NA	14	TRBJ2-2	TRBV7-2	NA	CASSLAHGTGELFF	TGTGCCAGCAGCTTAGCGCATGGTACCGGGGAGCTGTTTTTT
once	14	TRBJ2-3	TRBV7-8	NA	CASSSRLRTDTQYF	TGTGCCAGCAGCTCAAGACTACGCACAGATACGCAGTATTTT
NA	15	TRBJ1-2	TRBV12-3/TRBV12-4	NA	CASSLREGPHYGYTF	TGTGCCAGCAGTTTAAGGGAGGGCCCACACTATGGCTACACCTTC
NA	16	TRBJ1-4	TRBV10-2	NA	CASNEDGFATNEKLFF	TGCGCCAGCAACGAGGACGGATTTGCAACTAATGAAAAACTGTTTTTT
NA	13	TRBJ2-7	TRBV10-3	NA	CAIRSMGSREQYF	TGTGCCATCAGATCGATGGGGAGCCGGGAGCAGTACTTC
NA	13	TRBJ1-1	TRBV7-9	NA	CARVRGANTEAFF	TGTGCCCGCGTCCGGGGAGCGAACACTGAAGCTTTCTTT
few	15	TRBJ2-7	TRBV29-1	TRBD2	CSVAAIAGAPYEQYF	TGCAGCGTAGCCGCCATAGCGGGGGCACCTTACGAGCAGTACTTC
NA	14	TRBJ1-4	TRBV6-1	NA	CASRTDARDEKLFF	TGTGCCAGCAGGACGGATGCGCGGGATGAAAAACTGTTTTTT
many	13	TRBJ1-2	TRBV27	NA	CARGVGVIYGYTF	TGTGCCAGGGGGGTCGGGGTGATCTATGGCTACACCTTC
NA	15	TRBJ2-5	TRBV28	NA	CASSPRGGIGGEQYF	TGTGCCAGCAGCCCCAGGGGGGGGATTGGTGGTGAGCAGTACTTC
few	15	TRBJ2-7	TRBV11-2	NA	CASSLDLSSSYEQYF	TGTGCCAGCAGCTTAGATTTGTCAAGCTCCTACGAGCAGTACTTC
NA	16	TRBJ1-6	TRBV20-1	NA	CSAPKRGSSYNSPLHF	TGCAGTGCTCCTAAGAGGGGGAGCTCCTATAATTCACCCCTCCACTTT